The 2 T cell receptor beta chains presented below share a single source sample, sequenced in a study of cytomegalovirus exposure and HLA in healthy donors. 60 Vbeta and 13 Jbeta primers were used in PCR. The data were produced by immunoSEQ multiplex PCR, yet TCRdb's version contains in-frame clones alone and is incomplete. The table lists 200,000 to 250,000 clones, roughly 80% of them singletons. Material: PBMCs. Receptors originate from a woman between 40 and 50 years old in good health and CMV-seronegative.

This rearrangement joins TRBV30 to TRBJ2-7; TRBD1 might be the D (6 bases). From germline, CDR1 is GTSNPN and CDR2 SVGIG (reference sequence). Trimming stripped 1 base from V and 4 bases from J, with 26 bases between. The CDR3 sequence is 18 residues long. This CDR3 is CAWSGRAGDPTPLYEQYF. The DNA for the CDR3 is TGTGCCTGGAGTGGAAGGGCAGGGGACCCCACCCCTCTTTACGAGCAGTACTTC.

The chain carries TRBV2 and TRBJ2-1, with TRBD2 matching 11 bases. Germline trimming cut 5 bases from V and 5 bases from J; bases unmatched to any gene: 5. Germline V gene sequence: CDR1 SNHLY, CDR2 FYNNEI. The CDR3 spans 15 residues. This CDR3 reads CASSSGTSGDNEQFF. CDR3 DNA sequence: TGTGCCAGCAGTTCCGGGACTAGCGGAGACAATGAGCAGTTCTTC. Using reference TRBV2 and TRBJ2-1 for the parts outside the CDR3, the full variable domain is EPEVTQTPSHQVTQMGQEVILRCVPISNHLYFYWYRQILGQKVEFLVSFYNNEISEKSEIFDDQFSVERPDGSNFTLKIRSTKLEDSAMYFCASSSGTSGDNEQFFGPGTRLTVL.